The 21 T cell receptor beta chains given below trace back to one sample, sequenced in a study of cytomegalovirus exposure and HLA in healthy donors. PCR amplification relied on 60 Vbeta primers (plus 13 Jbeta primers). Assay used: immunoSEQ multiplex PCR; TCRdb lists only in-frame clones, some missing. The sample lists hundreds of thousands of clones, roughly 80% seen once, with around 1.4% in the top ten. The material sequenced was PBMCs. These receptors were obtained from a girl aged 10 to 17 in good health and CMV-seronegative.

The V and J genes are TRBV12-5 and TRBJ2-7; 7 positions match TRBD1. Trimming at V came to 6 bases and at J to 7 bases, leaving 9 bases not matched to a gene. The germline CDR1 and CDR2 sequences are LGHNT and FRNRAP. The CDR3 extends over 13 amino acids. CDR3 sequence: CASGTGTEEEQYF. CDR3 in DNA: TGTGCTAGTGGGACCGGGACAGAGGAGGAGCAGTACTTC.

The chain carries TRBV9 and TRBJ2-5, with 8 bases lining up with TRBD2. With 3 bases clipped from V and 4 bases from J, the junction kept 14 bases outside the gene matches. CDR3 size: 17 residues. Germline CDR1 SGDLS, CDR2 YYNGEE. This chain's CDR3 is CASSAGAGGTSRETQYF. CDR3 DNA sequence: TGTGCCAGCAGCGCCGGGGCGGGTGGGACTAGTAGAGAGACCCAGTACTTC.

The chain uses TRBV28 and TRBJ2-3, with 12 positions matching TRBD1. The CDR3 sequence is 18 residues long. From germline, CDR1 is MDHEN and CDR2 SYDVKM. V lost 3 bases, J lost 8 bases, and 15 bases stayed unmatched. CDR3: CASSFPQGGGQGAGTQYF. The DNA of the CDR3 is TGTGCCAGCAGTTTTCCTCAGGGAGGGGGACAGGGGGCGGGTACGCAGTATTTT.

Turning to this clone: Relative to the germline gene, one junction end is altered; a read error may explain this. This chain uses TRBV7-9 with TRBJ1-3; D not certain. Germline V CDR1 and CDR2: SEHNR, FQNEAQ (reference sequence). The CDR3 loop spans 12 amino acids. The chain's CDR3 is CSSSFTGNTIYF. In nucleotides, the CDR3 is TGTTCCAGCAGCTTCACAGGAAACACCATATATTTT. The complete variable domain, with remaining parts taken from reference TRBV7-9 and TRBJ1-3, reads DTGVSQNPRHKITKRGQNVTFRCDPISEHNRLYWYRQTLGQGPEFLTYFQNEAQLEKSRLLSDRFSAERPKGSFSTLEIQRTEQGDSAMYLCSSSFTGNTIYFGEGSWLTVV.

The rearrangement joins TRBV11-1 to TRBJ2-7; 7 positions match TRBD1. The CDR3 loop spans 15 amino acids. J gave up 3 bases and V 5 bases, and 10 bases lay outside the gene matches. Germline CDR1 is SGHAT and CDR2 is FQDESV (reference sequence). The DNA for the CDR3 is TGTGCCAGCAGCCTACCGACAGGGAGCTACTACGAGCAGTACTTC. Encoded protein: CASSLPTGSYYEQYF.

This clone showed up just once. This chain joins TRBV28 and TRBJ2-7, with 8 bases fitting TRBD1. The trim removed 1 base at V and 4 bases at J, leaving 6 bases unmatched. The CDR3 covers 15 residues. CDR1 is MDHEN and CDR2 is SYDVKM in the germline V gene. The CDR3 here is CASSLSGQGKYEQYF. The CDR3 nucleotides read TGTGCCAGCAGTTTATCCGGACAGGGCAAGTACGAGCAGTACTTC.

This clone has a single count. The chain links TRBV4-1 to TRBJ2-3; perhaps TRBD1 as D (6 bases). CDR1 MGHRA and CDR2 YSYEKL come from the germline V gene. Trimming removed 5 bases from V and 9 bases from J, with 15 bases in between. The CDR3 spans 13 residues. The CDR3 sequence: CASSYSPGDTQYF. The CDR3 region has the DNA TGCGCCAGCAGCTATTCCCCAGGGGACACGCAGTATTTT.

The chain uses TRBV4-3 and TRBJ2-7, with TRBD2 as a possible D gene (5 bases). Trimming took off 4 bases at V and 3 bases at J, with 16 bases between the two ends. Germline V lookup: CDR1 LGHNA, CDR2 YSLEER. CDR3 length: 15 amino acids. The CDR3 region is CASSPVGSGGYEQYF. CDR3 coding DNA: TGCGCCAGCAGCCCAGTGGGGAGTGGAGGCTACGAGCAGTACTTC.

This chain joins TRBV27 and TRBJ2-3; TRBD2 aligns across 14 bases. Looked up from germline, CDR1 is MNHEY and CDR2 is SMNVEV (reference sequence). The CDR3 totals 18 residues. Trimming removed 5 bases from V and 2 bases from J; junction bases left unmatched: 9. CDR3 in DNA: TGTGCCAGCAGTCCAAAGACTAGCGGGAGGGAGGACACAGATACGCAGTATTTT. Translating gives CASSPKTSGREDTDTQYF.

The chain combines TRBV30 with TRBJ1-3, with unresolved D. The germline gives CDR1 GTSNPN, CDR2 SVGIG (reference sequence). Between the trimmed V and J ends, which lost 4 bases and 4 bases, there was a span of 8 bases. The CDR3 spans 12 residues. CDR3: CAWTRRGNTIYF. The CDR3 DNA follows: TGTGCCTGGACGAGGAGGGGAAACACCATATATTTT.

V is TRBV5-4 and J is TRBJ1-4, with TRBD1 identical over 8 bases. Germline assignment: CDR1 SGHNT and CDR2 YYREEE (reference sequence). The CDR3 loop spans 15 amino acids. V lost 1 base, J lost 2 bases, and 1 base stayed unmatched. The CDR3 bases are TGTGCCAGCAGCTTGACAGGGGGGACTAATGAAAAACTGTTTTTT. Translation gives CASSLTGGTNEKLFF.

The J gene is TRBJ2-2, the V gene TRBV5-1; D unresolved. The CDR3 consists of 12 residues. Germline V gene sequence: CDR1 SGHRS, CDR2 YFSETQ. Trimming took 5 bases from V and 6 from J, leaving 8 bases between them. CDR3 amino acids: CASRNEAGELFF. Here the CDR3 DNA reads TGCGCCAGCAGAAACGAGGCCGGGGAGCTGTTTTTT.

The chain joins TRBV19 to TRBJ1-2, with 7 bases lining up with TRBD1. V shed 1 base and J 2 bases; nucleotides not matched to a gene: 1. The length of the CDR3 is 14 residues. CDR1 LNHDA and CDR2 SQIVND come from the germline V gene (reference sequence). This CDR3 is CASSIGGQNYGYTF. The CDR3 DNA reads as TGTGCCAGTAGTATAGGGGGACAGAACTATGGCTACACCTTC.

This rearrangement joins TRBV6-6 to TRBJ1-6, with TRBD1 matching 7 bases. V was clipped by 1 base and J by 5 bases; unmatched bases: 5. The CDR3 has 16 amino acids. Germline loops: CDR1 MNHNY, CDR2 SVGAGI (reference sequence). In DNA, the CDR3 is TGTGCCAGCAGTTACTTCGTAGGGGGCCATAATTCACCCCTCCACTTT. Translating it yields CASSYFVGGHNSPLHF.

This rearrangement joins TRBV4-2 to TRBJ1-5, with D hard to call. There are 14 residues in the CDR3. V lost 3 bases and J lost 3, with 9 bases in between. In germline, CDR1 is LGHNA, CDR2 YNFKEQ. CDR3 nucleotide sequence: TGTGCCAGCAGCCATGAGGGCGCCAATCAGCCCCAGCATTTT. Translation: CASSHEGANQPQHF.

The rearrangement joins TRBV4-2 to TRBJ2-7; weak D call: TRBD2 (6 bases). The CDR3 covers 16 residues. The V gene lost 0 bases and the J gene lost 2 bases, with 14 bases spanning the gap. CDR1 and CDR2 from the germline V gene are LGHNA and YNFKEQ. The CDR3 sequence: CASSQEGTSPTYEQYF. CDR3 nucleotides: TGTGCCAGCAGCCAAGAAGGGACTTCCCCTACCTACGAGCAGTACTTC.

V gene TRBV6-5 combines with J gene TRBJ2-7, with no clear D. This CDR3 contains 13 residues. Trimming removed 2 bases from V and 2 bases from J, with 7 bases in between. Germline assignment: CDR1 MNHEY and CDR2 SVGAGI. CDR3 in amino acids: CASSYKAAYEQYF. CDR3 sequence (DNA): TGTGCCAGCAGTTACAAAGCCGCCTACGAGCAGTACTTC.

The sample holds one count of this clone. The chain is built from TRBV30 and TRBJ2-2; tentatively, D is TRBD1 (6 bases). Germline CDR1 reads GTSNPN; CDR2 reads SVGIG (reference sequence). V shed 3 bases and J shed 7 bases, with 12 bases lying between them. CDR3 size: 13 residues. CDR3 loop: CAWRSSGVGELFF. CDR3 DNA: TGTGCCTGGAGGTCCTCAGGGGTCGGGGAGCTGTTTTTT. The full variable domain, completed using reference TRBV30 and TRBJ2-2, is SQTIHQWPATLVQPVGSPLSLECTVEGTSNPNLYWYRQAAGRGLQLLFYSVGIGQISSEVPQNLSASRPQDRQFILSSKKLLLSDSGFYLCAWRSSGVGELFFGEGSRLTVL.

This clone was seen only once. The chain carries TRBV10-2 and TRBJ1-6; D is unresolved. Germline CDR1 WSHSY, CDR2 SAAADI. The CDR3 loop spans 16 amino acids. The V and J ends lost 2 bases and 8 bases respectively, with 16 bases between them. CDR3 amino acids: CASSERGGIKDSPLHF. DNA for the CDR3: TGCGCCAGCAGTGAGCGGGGAGGGATCAAGGATTCACCCCTCCACTTT.

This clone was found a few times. The CDR3 here is CATRSGGAGDTQYF. CDR3 coding DNA: TGTGCCACCCGTAGCGGGGGGGCAGGAGATACGCAGTATTTT. This sequence joins TRBV19 and TRBJ2-3; 11 bases align to TRBD2. CDR3 length: 14 amino acids. The trim removed 10 bases at V and 5 bases at J, leaving 8 bases unmatched. Germline CDR1 and CDR2: LNHDA and SQIVND (reference sequence).

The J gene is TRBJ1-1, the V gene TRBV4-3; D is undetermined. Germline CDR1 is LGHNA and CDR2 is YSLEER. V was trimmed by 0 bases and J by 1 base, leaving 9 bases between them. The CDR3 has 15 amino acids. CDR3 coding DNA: TGCGCCAGCAGCCAAGATCCACGGGGGAACACTGAAGCTTTCTTT. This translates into CASSQDPRGNTEAFF.